This T cell receptor beta chain was obtained from a study of cytomegalovirus exposure and HLA in healthy donors. For the study at large: Roughly 179 million T cells yielded some 100 million unique TCR beta sequences, as an earlier analysis found.

This clone has a single count. The antigen is not known. Study results and limitations: TRBV6-2, TRBV6-3 and some other V segments were unresolvable in 87-base-pair reads. The study found most TCR sequences rare, yet found some public TCRs in many donors.

CDR1 and CDR2 from the germline V gene are GTSNPN and SVGIG (reference sequence). The CDR3 is made up of 13 amino acids. V lost 1 base to trimming and J lost 4 bases, with 8 bases between them. A multiplex PCR was run with 60 Vbeta primers and 13 Jbeta primers. Authors' processing steps: In a later analysis, of about 80 million unique beta chains, 9 million to 11 million appeared in at least two donors. The table came from immunoSEQ multiplex PCR; TCRdb's copy has only in-frame clones and leaves some out. The V and J calls and clone size were taken over from that table, and D and trimming were inferred from the DNA. The data hold some 110,000 clones, with under 85% observed a single time.

The clonotype was recovered from a middle-aged woman in good health and CMV-seropositive. The V gene is TRBV30, the J gene TRBJ2-1, with D tentatively TRBD2 (5 bases). Sequences were obtained from PBMCs. The DNA for the CDR3 is TGTGCCTGGAGTGGGACTTTATACAATGAGCAGTTCTTC. It yields the protein CAWSGTLYNEQFF.